This T cell receptor (beta chain) was profiled in a study of OX40 agonist ivuxolimab in advanced cancers. Overall study: Patients receiving dose escalation had hepatocellular carcinoma, melanoma, renal cell or head and neck cancer. Findings of the study overall: Some nonresponders additionally presented with little normalized T-cell clonal expansion.

Measured with immunoSEQ multiplex PCR; TCRdb has only the in-frame clones, and not every one. The table includes some 41,000 clones, roughly 85% detected once. As concerns this clone: Its antigen is not identified.

The sample here was CD4+ or CD8+ T cells sorted from blood, taken in a trial of the OX40 agonist ivuxolimab. The sequence derives from an adult with an advanced solid tumor such as melanoma, head and neck, liver or kidney cancer.

The CDR3 region has the DNA TGCGCCAGCAGCCTAATTTACTCGGGCCCGAACACTGAAGCTTTCTTT. Translation gives CASSLIYSGPNTEAFF. The V gene is TRBV4-3, the J gene TRBJ1-1; D gene uncertain. Trimming cost V 4 bases and J 1 base, with 16 bases left between them. Germline V CDR1 and CDR2: LGHNA, YSLEER. The CDR3 has 16 residues.